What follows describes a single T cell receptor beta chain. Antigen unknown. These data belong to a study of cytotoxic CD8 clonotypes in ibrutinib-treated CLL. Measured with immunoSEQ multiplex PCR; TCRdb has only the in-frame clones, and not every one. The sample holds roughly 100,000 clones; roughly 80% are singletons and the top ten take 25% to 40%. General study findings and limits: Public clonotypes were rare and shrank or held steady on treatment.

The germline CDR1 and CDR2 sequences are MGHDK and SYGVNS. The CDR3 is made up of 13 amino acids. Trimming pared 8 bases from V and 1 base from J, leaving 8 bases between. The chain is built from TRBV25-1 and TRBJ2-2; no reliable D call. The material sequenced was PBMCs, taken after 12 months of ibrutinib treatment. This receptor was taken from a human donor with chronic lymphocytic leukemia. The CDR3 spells CASASRNTGELFF. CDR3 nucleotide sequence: TGTGCCAGCGCTTCTCGGAACACCGGGGAGCTGTTTTTT.